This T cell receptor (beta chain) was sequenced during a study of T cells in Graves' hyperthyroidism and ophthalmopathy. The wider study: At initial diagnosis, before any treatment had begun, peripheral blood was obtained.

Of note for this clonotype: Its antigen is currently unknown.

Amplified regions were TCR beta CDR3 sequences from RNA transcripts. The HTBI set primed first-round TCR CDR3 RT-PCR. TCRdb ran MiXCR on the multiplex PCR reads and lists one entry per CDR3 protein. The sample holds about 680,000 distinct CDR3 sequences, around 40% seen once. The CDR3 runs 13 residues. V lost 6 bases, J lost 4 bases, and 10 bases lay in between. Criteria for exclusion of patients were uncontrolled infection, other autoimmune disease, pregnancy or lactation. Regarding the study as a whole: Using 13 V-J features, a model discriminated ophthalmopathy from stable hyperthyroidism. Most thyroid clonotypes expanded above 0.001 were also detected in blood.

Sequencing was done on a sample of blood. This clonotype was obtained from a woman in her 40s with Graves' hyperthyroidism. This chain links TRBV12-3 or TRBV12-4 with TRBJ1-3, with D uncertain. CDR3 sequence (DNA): TGTGCCAGCAGAGCCAAAAGCGGAAACACCATATATTTT. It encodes CASRAKSGNTIYF.